The present T cell receptor beta chain was sequenced within a study of T cell responses to AZD1222 COVID-19 vaccine. V lost 3 bases and J lost 0; bases outside the gene matches: 10. The CDR3 is 19 residues long. In germline, CDR1 is LNHDA, CDR2 SQIVND (reference sequence). Study-wide results and caveats: The CD4 TCRs associated with vaccination extended across spike and predominated at 160-218 and 743-854.

Here immunoSEQ multiplex PCR was the method, and the copy in TCRdb shows in-frame clones only, minus some. The data contain over 85,000 clones, 94% of them singletons. In regard to this clone: The antigen is unknown.

The V and J genes are TRBV19 and TRBJ2-1, with TRBD2 matching 11 bases. The receptor was isolated from an adult who received the AZD1222 COVID-19 vaccine. The material sequenced was peripheral blood, taken 28 days after the second AZD1222 dose. The CDR3 DNA reads as TGTGCCAGTAGTATGAGGCTCCTAGCGGGGGGTTCCTCCTACAATGAGCAGTTCTTC. Protein: CASSMRLLAGGSSYNEQFF. The full variable domain, with the rest looked up from reference TRBV19 and TRBJ2-1, is DGGITQSPKYLFRKEGQNVTLSCEQNLNHDAMYWYRQDPGQGLRLIYYSQIVNDFQKGDIAEGYSVSREKKESFPLTVTSAQKNPTAFYLCASSMRLLAGGSSYNEQFFGPGTRLTVL.